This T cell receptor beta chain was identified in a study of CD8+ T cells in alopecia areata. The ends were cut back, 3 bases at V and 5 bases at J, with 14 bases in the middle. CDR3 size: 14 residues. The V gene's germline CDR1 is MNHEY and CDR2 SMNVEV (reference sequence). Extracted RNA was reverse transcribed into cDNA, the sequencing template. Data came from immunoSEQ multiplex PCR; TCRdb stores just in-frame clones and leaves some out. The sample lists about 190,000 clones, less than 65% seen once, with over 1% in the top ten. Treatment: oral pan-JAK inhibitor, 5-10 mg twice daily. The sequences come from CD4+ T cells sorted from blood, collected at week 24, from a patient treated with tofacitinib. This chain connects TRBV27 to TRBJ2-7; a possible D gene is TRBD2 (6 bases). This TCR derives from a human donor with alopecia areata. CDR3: CASSLGRGGDEQYF. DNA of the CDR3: TGTGCCAGCAGTTTGGGAAGGGGAGGCGACGAGCAGTACTTC.